The 7 T cell receptor beta chains given below trace back to one sample, sequenced in a study of blood T cell repertoires in COVID-19. Clones were sequenced by immunoSEQ multiplex PCR, and TCRdb holds only the in-frame ones, with some missing. The table has about 200,000 clones, approximately 80% seen once. The sequenced sample consisted of peripheral blood. These receptors were taken from a human donor in a cohort sampled during active COVID-19.

The chain combines TRBV6-6 with TRBJ1-2, with 7 bases aligning to TRBD1. There are 13 residues in the CDR3. CDR1 and CDR2 (germline): MNHNY, SVGAGI (reference sequence). After removal of 2 bases from V and 7 bases from J, the junction contained 4 bases not matched to a gene. For the CDR3, the DNA is TGTGCCAGCAGTTACCAGAGGGACAGTGGCTACACCTTC. This encodes CASSYQRDSGYTF.

V usage is TRBV3-1 (or the pseudogene TRBV3-2) and J usage is TRBJ2-7, with TRBD1 identical over 7 bases. The V gene end was trimmed by 6 bases and the J gene end by 7 bases; junction bases not matched to a gene: 9. This CDR3 has 13 residues. The germline gives CDR1 LGHDT, CDR2 YNNKEL (reference sequence). Here the CDR3 DNA reads TGTGCCAGCAGGCAGATAGGGGGCCTTGAGCAGTACTTC. As protein: CASRQIGGLEQYF.

The genes are TRBV18 and TRBJ2-7; 9 positions match TRBD2. J gave up 7 bases and V 6 bases, and 10 bases lay outside the gene matches. Germline lookup yields CDR1 KGHSH and CDR2 LQKENI. CDR3 length: 14 amino acids. The CDR3 is CASSLRDGLAEQYF. Written as DNA, the CDR3 is TGTGCCAGCTCTCTGCGTGACGGACTAGCGGAGCAGTACTTC.

The V call is TRBV2, the J call TRBJ1-5; TRBD1 might be the D (6 bases). This CDR3 region has 13 residues. Germline values: CDR1 SNHLY, CDR2 FYNNEI. Trimming removed 4 bases at V and 9 bases at J, with 13 bases between. The CDR3 DNA follows: TGTGCCAGCAGTGGCAACAGGGTGACGCCCCAGCATTTT. This encodes CASSGNRVTPQHF.

The chain carries TRBV18 and TRBJ1-4; the match to TRBD1 covers 9 bases. The ends lost 6 bases at V and 7 bases at J; junction bases unmatched: 6. The CDR3 contains 14 residues. Germline V gives CDR1 KGHSH, CDR2 LQKENI. The CDR3 coding sequence is TGTGCCAGCTCGCTACAGGGGGCAGGTGAAAAACTGTTTTTT. Its protein product is CASSLQGAGEKLFF.

V usage is TRBV2 and J usage is TRBJ2-5; D not certain. CDR1 and CDR2 (germline): SNHLY, FYNNEI. The CDR3 is 14 residues long. Trimming removed 4 bases from V and 4 bases from J, with 13 bases in between. CDR3 protein: CASSGASPGETQYF. The CDR3 DNA follows: TGTGCCAGCAGTGGAGCCTCCCCGGGAGAGACCCAGTACTTC. Drawing the rest from reference TRBV2 and TRBJ2-5, the complete variable domain is EPEVTQTPSHQVTQMGQEVILRCVPISNHLYFYWYRQILGQKVEFLVSFYNNEISEKSEIFDDQFSVERPDGSNFTLKIRSTKLEDSAMYFCASSGASPGETQYFGPGTRLLVL.

This rearrangement joins TRBV7-2 to TRBJ2-5, with D perhaps TRBD2 (5 bases). V gave up 4 bases and J gave up 4 bases, with 16 bases separating them. Germline V CDR1 and CDR2: SGHTA, FQGNSA. The CDR3 loop spans 15 amino acids. Here the CDR3 DNA reads TGTGCCAGCAGCTCCCTGATCAACGCGGGAGAGACCCAGTACTTC. This gives the protein CASSSLINAGETQYF.